This paragraph covers one T cell receptor beta chain sequence. Clones were sequenced by immunoSEQ multiplex PCR, and TCRdb holds only the in-frame ones, with some missing. The sample has about 250,000 clones; over 75% are singletons. This record belongs to a study of blood T cell repertoires in COVID-19. The V and J ends lost 0 bases and 2 bases respectively, with 10 bases between them. The CDR3 covers 15 residues. Germline CDR1 reads MNHEY; CDR2 reads SVGEGT. What was sequenced was PBMCs or T cells enriched from blood (not recorded which). The TCR sequence derives from a woman aged 18-29 years who had recovered from COVID-19. The rearrangement joins TRBV6-2 or TRBV6-3 to TRBJ1-1, with D possibly matching TRBD1 (6 bases). CDR3 DNA sequence: TGTGCCAGCAGTTACTCTAGACAGGACAACACTGAAGCTTTCTTT. Protein product: CASSYSRQDNTEAFF.